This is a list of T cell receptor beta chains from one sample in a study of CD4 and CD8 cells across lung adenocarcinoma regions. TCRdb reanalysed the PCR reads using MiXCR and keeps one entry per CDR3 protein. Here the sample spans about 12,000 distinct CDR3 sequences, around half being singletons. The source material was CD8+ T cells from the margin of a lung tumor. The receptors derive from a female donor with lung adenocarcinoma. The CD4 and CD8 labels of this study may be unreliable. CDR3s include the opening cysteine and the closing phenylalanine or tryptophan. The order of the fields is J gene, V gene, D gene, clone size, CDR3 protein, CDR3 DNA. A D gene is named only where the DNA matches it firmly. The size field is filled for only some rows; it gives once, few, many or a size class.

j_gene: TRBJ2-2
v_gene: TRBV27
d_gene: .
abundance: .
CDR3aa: CASSESTGKLFF
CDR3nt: TGTGCCAGCAGTGAGAGCACCGGTAAGCTGTTTTTT

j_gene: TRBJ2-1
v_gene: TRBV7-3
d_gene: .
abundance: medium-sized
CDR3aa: CASSRLSGGLNEQFF
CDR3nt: TGTGCCAGCAGTCGTCTGTCCGGGGGCCTCAATGAGCAGTTCTTC

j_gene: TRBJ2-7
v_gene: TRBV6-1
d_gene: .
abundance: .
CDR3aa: CASFQSGSYEQYF
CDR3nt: TGTGCCAGCTTCCAGAGTGGCTCCTACGAGCAGTACTTC

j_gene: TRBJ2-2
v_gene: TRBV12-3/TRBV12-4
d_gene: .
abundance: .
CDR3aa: CASSYDRGAGSTGTLYF
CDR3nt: TGTGCCAGCAGTTACGATAGGGGGGCTGGGAGCACCGGGACGCTGTATTTT

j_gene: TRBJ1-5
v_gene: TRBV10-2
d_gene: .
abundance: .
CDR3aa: CGAGAVSNQPQHF
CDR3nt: TGCGGAGCGGGGGCGGTTAGCAATCAGCCCCAGCATTTT

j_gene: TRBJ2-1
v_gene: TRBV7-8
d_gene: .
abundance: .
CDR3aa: CASTQSGYEQFF
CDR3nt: TGTGCCAGCACCCAAAGCGGGTATGAGCAGTTCTTC

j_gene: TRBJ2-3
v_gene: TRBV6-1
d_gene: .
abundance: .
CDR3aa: CASSEQNTDTQYF
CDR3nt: TGTGCCAGCAGTGAACAGAACACAGATACGCAGTATTTT

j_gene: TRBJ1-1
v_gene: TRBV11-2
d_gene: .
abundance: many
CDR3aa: CASSLVGGGGTEAFF
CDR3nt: TGTGCCAGCAGCTTAGTAGGAGGGGGAGGCACTGAAGCTTTCTTT

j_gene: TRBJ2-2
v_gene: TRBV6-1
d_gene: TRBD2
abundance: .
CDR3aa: CASRPLAGVGSEAQFF
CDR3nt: TGTGCCAGCAGGCCTCTAGCGGGTGTGGGTTCAGAGGCGCAGTTTTTT

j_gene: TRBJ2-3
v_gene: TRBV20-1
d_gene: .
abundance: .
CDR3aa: CSAPSGQVQYF
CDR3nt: TGCAGTGCCCCAAGCGGGCAAGTGCAGTATTTT

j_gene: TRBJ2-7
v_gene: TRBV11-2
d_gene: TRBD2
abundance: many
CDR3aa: CASSPRTSGGEQYF
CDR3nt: TGTGCCAGCAGCCCAAGGACTAGCGGGGGCGAGCAGTACTTC

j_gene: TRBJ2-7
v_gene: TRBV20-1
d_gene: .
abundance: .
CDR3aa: CSARTDNEQYF
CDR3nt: TGCAGTGCTAGGACGGACAATGAGCAGTACTTC

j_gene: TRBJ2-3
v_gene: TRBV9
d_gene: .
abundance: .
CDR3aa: CASSVGTGPTDTQYF
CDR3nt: TGTGCCAGCAGCGTAGGAACAGGGCCCACAGATACGCAGTATTTT

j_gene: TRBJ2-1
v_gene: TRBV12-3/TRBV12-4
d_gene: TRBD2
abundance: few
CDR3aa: CASSPSGKGYNEQFF
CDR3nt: TGTGCCAGCAGTCCAAGCGGGAAGGGCTACAATGAGCAGTTCTTC

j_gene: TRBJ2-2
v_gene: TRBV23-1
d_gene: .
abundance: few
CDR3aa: CASSQGGHLTPHTGELFF
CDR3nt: TGCGCCAGCAGTCAAGGGGGACACCTCACACCCCACACCGGGGAGCTGTTTTTT

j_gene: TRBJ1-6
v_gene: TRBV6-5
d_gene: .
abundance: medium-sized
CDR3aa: CASTLLGGNNSPLHF
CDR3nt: TGTGCCAGCACCTTACTGGGGGGTAACAATTCACCCCTCCACTTT

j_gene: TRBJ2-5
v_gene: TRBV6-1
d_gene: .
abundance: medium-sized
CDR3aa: CASSEALRDQETQYF
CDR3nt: TGTGCCAGCAGTGAAGCGCTTCGGGATCAAGAGACCCAGTACTTC

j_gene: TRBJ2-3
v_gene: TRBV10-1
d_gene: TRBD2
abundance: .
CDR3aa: CASSESIAGGPETQYF
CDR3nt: TGCGCCAGCAGTGAGTCAATAGCGGGGGGTCCAGAGACGCAGTACTTT

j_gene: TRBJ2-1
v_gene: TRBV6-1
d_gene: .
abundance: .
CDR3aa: CASSVGGSYNEQFF
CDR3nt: TGTGCCAGCAGTGTCGGGGGATCCTACAATGAGCAGTTCTTC

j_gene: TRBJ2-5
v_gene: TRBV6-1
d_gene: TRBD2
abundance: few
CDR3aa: CASSDPGLAGRVRQYQETQYF
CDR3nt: TGTGCCAGCAGTGACCCGGGACTAGCGGGGAGGGTGCGACAGTACCAAGAGACCCAGTACTTC

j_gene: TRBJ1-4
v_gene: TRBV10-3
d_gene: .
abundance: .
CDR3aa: CAISEPDSDEKLFF
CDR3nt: TGTGCCATCAGCGAACCGGACAGTGATGAAAAACTGTTTTTT

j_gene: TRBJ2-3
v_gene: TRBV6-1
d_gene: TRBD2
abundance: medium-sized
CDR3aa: CASSQGLARTDTQYF
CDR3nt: TGTGCCAGCAGTCAAGGACTAGCGAGAACAGATACGCAGTATTTT

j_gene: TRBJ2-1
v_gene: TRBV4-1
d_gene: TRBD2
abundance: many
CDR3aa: CASSHPGLAGGPELGEQFF
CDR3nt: TGCGCCAGCAGCCACCCGGGACTAGCGGGGGGGCCTGAACTAGGGGAGCAGTTCTTC

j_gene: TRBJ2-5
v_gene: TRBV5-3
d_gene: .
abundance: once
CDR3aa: CARSFEQNTQSF
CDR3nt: TGTGCCAGAAGCTTCGAACAAAACACCCAGTCTTTC

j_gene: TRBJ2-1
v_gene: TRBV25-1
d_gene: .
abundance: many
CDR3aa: CASRWRNEQFF
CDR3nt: TGTGCCAGCAGGTGGAGGAATGAGCAGTTCTTC

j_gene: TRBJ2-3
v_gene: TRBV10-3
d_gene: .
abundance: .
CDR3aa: CATTNGGDRVTDTQYF
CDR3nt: TGTGCCACCACGAACGGCGGGGACAGAGTAACAGATACGCAGTATTTT

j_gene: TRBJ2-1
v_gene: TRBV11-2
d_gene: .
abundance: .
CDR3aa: CASSFDPDSYNEQFF
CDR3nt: TGTGCCAGCAGCTTCGACCCGGACAGCTACAATGAGCAGTTCTTC

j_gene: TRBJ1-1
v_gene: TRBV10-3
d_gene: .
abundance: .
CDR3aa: CAISESSGFMNTEAFF
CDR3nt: TGTGCCATCAGTGAGTCTTCAGGGTTCATGAACACTGAAGCTTTCTTT

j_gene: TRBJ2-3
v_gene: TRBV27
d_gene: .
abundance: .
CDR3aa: CASGILCATNIQYF
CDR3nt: TGTGCCAGCGGGATCTTGTGCGCCACAAACATTCAGTATTTT

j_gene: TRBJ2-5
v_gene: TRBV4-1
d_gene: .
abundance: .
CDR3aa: CASIQDGPREETQYF
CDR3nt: TGCGCCAGCATCCAAGACGGACCGAGGGAAGAGACCCAGTACTTC

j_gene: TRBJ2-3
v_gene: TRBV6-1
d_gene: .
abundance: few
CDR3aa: CASSKVGDTQYF
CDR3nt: TGTGCCAGCAGTAAGGTTGGGGATACGCAGTATTTT

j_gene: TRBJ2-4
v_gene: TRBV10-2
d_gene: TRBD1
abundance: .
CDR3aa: CAAGTGDKDIQYF
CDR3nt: TGCGCAGCGGGGACAGGGGACAAAGACATTCAGTACTTT

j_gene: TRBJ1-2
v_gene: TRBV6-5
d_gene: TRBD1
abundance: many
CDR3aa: CASSYTTPGTGSGYTF
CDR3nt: TGTGCCAGCAGTTACACAACCCCCGGGACAGGGAGCGGCTACACCTTC

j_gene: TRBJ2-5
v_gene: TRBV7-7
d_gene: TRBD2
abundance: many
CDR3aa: CASSRRGGVEETQYF
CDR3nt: TGTGCCAGCAGCAGGCGGGGGGGCGTTGAGGAGACCCAGTACTTC

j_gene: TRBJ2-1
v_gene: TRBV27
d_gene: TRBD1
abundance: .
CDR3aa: CASSFLSRDRFEDRDEQFF
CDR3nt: TGTGCCAGCAGTTTCCTGTCCCGGGACAGGTTCGAGGATAGGGATGAGCAGTTCTTC

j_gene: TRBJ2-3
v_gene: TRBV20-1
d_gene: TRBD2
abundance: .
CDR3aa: CSARTDSGGVTDTQYF
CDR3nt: TGCAGTGCTAGGACAGATAGCGGGGGAGTCACAGATACGCAGTATTTT

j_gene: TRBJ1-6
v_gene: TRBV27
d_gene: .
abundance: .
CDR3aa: CASSSYNSPLHF
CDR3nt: TGTGCCAGCAGTTCCTATAATTCACCCCTCCACTTT

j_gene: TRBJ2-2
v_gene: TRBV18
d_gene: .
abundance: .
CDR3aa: CASSPGSPETGELFF
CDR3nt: TGTGCCAGCTCACCGGGATCACCCGAAACCGGGGAGCTGTTTTTT

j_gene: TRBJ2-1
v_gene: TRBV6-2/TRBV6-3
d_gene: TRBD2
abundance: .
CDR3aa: CASRTSGGASETQFF
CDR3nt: TGTGCCAGCCGGACTAGCGGGGGGGCCTCAGAGACCCAGTTCTTC

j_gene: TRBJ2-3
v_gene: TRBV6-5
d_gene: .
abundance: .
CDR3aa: CASSWGGEGTDIQYF
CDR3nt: TGTGCCAGCAGTTGGGGAGGGGAAGGGACAGATATTCAGTATTTC

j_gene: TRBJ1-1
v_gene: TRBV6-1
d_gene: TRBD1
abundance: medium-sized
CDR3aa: CASSETDRTNTEAFF
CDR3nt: TGTGCCAGCAGTGAGACGGACAGGACGAACACTGAAGCTTTCTTT

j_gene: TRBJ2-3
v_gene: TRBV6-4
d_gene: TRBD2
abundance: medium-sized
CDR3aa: CASSEAAGGQDTQYF
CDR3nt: TGTGCCAGCAGTGAGGCGGCGGGGGGGCAAGATACGCAGTATTTT

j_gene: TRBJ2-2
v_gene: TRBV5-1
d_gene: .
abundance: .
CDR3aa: CASSPQVGNTGELFF
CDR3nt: TGCGCCAGCAGCCCCCAGGTGGGTAACACCGGGGAGCTGTTTTTT

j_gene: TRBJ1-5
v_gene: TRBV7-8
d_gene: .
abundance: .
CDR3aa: CASSLGTTVQPQHF
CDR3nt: TGTGCCAGCAGCTTGGGGACGACGGTTCAGCCCCAGCACTTT